A selection of T cell receptor beta chains follows, all from one sample in a study of T cell repertoires in cytomegalovirus infection. TCRdb ran MiXCR on the reads and lists one entry per CDR3 protein. The sample consists of approximately 1,000,000 distinct CDR3 sequences, approximately 31% of them appearing once. Antigens of these TCRs are unknown. Source: cultured CD8+ T cells from PBMCs, taken from culture after CMV antigen stimulation. Receptor source: a human donor in good health (CMV status not recorded). Some clones in this sample may be carry-over from other donors' samples. Both conserved end residues are part of each CDR3. A D gene is named only where the DNA matches it firmly. Only some rows state a clone size, as once, few, many or a class for expanded clones.

j_call,v_call,clone_size,d_call,cdr3_nt,cdr3_aa
TRBJ1-5,TRBV7-8,many,TRBD1,TGTGCCAGCAGCCTGGACAGGAGGGTCTATAGCAATCAGCCCCAGCATTTT,CASSLDRRVYSNQPQHF
TRBJ1-2,TRBV7-9,few,-,TGTGCCAGCAGCCAGGGCAGGGTCATGCGGCGCTATGGCTACACCTTC,CASSQGRVMRRYGYTF
TRBJ2-2,TRBV6-2/TRBV6-3,-,TRBD1,TGTGCCAGCAGTTACTCCTTGTCGACAGGGCGAAACACCGGGGAGCTGTTTTTT,CASSYSLSTGRNTGELFF
TRBJ1-1,TRBV7-9,few,-,TGTGCCACCCGAGGTAGACTGGGACCTGAAGCTTTCTTT,CATRGRLGPEAFF
TRBJ2-3,TRBV7-9,-,-,TGTGCCAGCAGCTTAAGGGGGGTTCAAGCAGATACGCAGTATTTT,CASSLRGVQADTQYF
TRBJ1-1,TRBV12-5,-,TRBD1,TGTGCTAGTGGTTTCGGGACAGTGGGGAACACTGAAGCTTTCTTT,CASGFGTVGNTEAFF
TRBJ1-1,TRBV12-3/TRBV12-4,-,-,TGTGCCAGCAGTTTTGTAACCCCAGGGTTTTCGGTTGAAGCTTTCTTT,CASSFVTPGFSVEAFF
TRBJ2-4,TRBV4-1,few,-,TGCGCCAGCAGCCAAGAGGCGGGGCCTCTAGCCAAAAACATTCAGTACTTC,CASSQEAGPLAKNIQYF
TRBJ1-1,TRBV12-3/TRBV12-4,-,-,TGTGCCAGCACCTTATGGGACGGAAAGAACACTGAAGCTTTCTTT,CASTLWDGKNTEAFF
TRBJ1-2,TRBV29-1,-,-,TGCACTGGATTAGACCTGGGAGGCTACACCTTC,CTGLDLGGYTF
TRBJ1-1,TRBV14,-,-,TGTGCCAGCAGCCAAGACTTCGGGGAGGTAGCTTTCTTT,CASSQDFGEVAFF
TRBJ1-5,TRBV20-1,few,TRBD1,TGCAGTGCTAGAGACCGGACAGGGGGCGCCCCCAATTATAGCAATCAGCCCCAGCATTTT,CSARDRTGGAPNYSNQPQHF
TRBJ2-7,TRBV7-6,many,TRBD1,TGTGCCAGCAGCGCCCGGACAGGGTGGGGCGAGCAGTACTTC,CASSARTGWGEQYF
TRBJ2-3,TRBV7-9,-,-,TGTGCCAGCAGCTTTGGCAGAGCAAGCACAGATACGCAGTATTTT,CASSFGRASTDTQYF
TRBJ1-1,TRBV4-1,-,TRBD1,TGCGCCAGCAGCCCTGAACCAGGGGGGGGCACTGAAGCTTTCTTT,CASSPEPGGGTEAFF
TRBJ2-1,TRBV2,-,TRBD1,TGTGCCAGGGGGAAAAGGGACAGGGTCAATGAGCAGTTCTTC,CARGKRDRVNEQFF
TRBJ1-1,TRBV19,-,-,TGTGCCAGTACCGGAGGGGGGCTCTTCACTGAAGCTTTCTTT,CASTGGGLFTEAFF
TRBJ2-1,TRBV5-1,few,-,TGCGCCAGCAGAGGTCTGGGGTTCTACAATGAGCAGTTCTTC,CASRGLGFYNEQFF
TRBJ2-3,TRBV18,-,-,TGTGCCAGCTCACCACCGAAGGACAGCACAGATACGCAGTATTTT,CASSPPKDSTDTQYF
TRBJ2-1,TRBV6-5,many,TRBD2,TGTGCCAGCAGTTACGGGCTAGCGGGGGCCTACAATGAGCAGTTCTTC,CASSYGLAGAYNEQFF
TRBJ2-3,TRBV7-6,-,TRBD1,TGTGCCAGCAGCTTAGCCCGGACAGGAACTTGGGCAGATACGCAGTATTTT,CASSLARTGTWADTQYF
TRBJ1-5,TRBV4-1,-,-,TGCGCCAGCAGCCACCCAAGCTCCTATCAGCCCCAGCATTTT,CASSHPSSYQPQHF
TRBJ1-6,TRBV25-1,-,-,TGTGCCAGCAGTGAATATGTGGGCTCCTATAATTCACCCCTCCACTTT,CASSEYVGSYNSPLHF
TRBJ1-1,TRBV7-2,many,TRBD1,TGTGCCAGCAGCTTAGACCTCGGACAGGGGAACACTGAAGCTTTCTTT,CASSLDLGQGNTEAFF
TRBJ1-5,TRBV5-8,-,-,TGTGCCAGCAGCCCAGCGGTTTCGAAAAATCAGCCCCAGCATTTT,CASSPAVSKNQPQHF
TRBJ1-2,TRBV12-3/TRBV12-4,few,-,TGTGCCAGCAGTGGCACACCGGGCTACACCTTC,CASSGTPGYTF
TRBJ1-2,TRBV10-3,few,TRBD1,TGTGCCATCAGTCTATCCGAAGGACAGGGACTCTATGGCTACACCTTC,CAISLSEGQGLYGYTF
TRBJ2-7,TRBV27,-,TRBD1,TGTGCCAGCAGCCAGGGGGCAGAGCAGTACTTC,CASSQGAEQYF
TRBJ2-1,TRBV11-2,few,TRBD2,TGTGCCAGCAGCTTAGATGGACTAGCGGGGGGTTACAATGAGCAGTTCTTC,CASSLDGLAGGYNEQFF